This T cell receptor beta chain derives from a study of T-cell reconstitution after alpha-beta-depleted transplantation in children. CDR3 size: 18 residues. V was cut by 2 bases and J by 0 bases, with 17 bases left in between. This clonotype was seen only a few times. During its preparation, the TCRbeta library received unique molecular identifiers. TCRdb fed the PCR reads into MiXCR, producing one record per CDR3 protein. The table includes 600,000 to 700,000 distinct CDR3 sequences, roughly 15% detected once. The specimen comprised PBMCs from the stem cell graft donor, sampled from the stem cell graft. The sequence was obtained from a human donor who donated a stem cell graft to a child with acute myeloid leukemia. This chain uses TRBV12-3 or TRBV12-4 with TRBJ2-4, with D hard to call. The CDR3 DNA follows: TGTGCCAGCAGTTTAAGGCTAGGGTTCACGTCAGCCAAAAACATTCAGTACTTC. It codes for CASSLRLGFTSAKNIQYF.